This T cell receptor (beta chain) appears in the sequencing data of a study of CXCR3-negative and CXCR3-positive naive CD8 T cells. The libraries of TRB cDNA were prepared using 5' RACE with UMI labels. Using the 5' RACE reads, TCRdb records one entry per CDR3 protein without DNA. The sample totals about 98,000 distinct CDR3 sequences; its top ten clones hold 1.1%. Points from the study as a whole: Diversity ran similarly high across both naive subsets but far lower in memory CD8+ cells. TRB CDR3s were more hydrophobic in CXCR3-positive than in CXCR3-negative naive cells.

As concerns this clonotype: What it recognizes is unknown.

Material: naive CXCR3+ CD8+ T cells from blood. The subset denotes: CD45RO-CCR7+CD27+CD95- naive CD8+ T cells expressing CXCR3 (TNR3+). This TCR was sampled from a human donor in good health. Some clones in this sample may be carry-over from other donors' samples.

CDR3 protein: CSAITYGGSSGELFF. The chain links TRBV20-1 to TRBJ2-2; TCRdb's D gene call, TRBD1, goes unchecked for lack of DNA. Germline values: CDR1 DFQATT, CDR2 SNEGSKA (reference sequence). The CDR3 loop spans 15 amino acids.